The source of this TCR beta chain is a study of identical twins. TCRdb called the 5' RACE reads again in MiXCR, with one record for every CDR3 protein. The repertoire includes about 720,000 distinct CDR3 sequences, 15% to 20% of them detected once, and around 13% sits in the top ten. In this sample, this clonotype turned up a few times. This sample was also put to use in a study of T cells expressing NK-cell markers.

The specimen sequenced was PBMCs. The receptor was derived from a woman aged 18-29 years in good health.

The DNA for the CDR3 is TGCGCCAGCAGCCAAGATCTAGCGGGAGCCCCCAAAAACATTCAGTACTTC. Translated: CASSQDLAGAPKNIQYF. V and J are TRBV4-3 and TRBJ2-4; 10 bases fit TRBD2. Trimming at V came to 0 bases and at J to 2 bases, leaving 4 bases not matched to a gene. Germline V gives CDR1 LGHNA, CDR2 YSLEER. This CDR3 comprises 17 residues.